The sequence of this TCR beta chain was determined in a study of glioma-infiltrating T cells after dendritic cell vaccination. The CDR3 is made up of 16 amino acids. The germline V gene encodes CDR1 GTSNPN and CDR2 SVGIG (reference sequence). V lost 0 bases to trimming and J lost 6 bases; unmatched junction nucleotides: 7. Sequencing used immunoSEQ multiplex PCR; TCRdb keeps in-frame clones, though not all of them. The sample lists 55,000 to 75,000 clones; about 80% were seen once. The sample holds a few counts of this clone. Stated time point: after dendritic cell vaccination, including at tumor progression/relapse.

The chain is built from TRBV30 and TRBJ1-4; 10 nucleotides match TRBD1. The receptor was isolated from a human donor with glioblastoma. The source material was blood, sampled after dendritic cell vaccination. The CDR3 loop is CAWSVGTGTGDEKLFF. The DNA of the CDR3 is TGTGCCTGGAGTGTGGGGACCGGGACAGGGGATGAAAAACTGTTTTTT.